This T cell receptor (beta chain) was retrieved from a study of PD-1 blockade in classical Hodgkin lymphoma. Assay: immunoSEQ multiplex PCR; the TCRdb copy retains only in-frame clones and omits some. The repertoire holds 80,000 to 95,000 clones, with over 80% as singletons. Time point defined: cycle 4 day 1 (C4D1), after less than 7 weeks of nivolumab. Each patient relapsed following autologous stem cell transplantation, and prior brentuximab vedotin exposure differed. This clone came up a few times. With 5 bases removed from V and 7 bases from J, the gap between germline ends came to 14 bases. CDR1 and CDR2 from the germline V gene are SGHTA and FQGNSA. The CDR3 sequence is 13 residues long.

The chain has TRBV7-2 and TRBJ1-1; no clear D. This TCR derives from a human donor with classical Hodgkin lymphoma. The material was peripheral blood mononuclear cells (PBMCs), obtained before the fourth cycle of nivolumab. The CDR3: CASSQFIRSEAFF. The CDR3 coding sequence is TGTGCCAGCAGCCAATTCATCAGGAGTGAAGCTTTCTTT.